This T cell receptor beta chain was identified in a study of cytomegalovirus exposure and HLA in healthy donors. Study results and limitations: In a later analysis, a missense DCLRE1C variant was linked to TCR beta V- and J-gene trimming. Over 150 TCR beta chains were listed as cytomegalovirus-associated. Later work associated roughly 17,000 TCR beta sequences with HLA alleles at 0.05 false discovery rate.

The CDR3 consists of 17 residues. Trimming cost V 0 bases and J 9 bases, with 21 bases left between them. Germline CDR1 MDHEN, CDR2 SYDVKM. In the PCR, 60 Vbeta and 13 Jbeta primers were used. Only in-frame clones appear in the TCRdb table, and some are missing; sequencing was by immunoSEQ multiplex PCR. The sample includes 90,000 to 140,000 clones, around 76% seen only once; the top ten take 7.5% to 9%. This clone appeared once. The antigen is undetermined. Material for sequencing was PBMCs. The genes are TRBV28 and TRBJ2-1; D is possibly TRBD1 (6 bases). The TCR comes from a man in his forties or fifties in good health and CMV-seropositive. This chain's CDR3 is CASSLWGRGHESGEQFF. The CDR3, as DNA: TGTGCCAGCAGTTTATGGGGTCGGGGACACGAATCCGGTGAGCAGTTCTTC.